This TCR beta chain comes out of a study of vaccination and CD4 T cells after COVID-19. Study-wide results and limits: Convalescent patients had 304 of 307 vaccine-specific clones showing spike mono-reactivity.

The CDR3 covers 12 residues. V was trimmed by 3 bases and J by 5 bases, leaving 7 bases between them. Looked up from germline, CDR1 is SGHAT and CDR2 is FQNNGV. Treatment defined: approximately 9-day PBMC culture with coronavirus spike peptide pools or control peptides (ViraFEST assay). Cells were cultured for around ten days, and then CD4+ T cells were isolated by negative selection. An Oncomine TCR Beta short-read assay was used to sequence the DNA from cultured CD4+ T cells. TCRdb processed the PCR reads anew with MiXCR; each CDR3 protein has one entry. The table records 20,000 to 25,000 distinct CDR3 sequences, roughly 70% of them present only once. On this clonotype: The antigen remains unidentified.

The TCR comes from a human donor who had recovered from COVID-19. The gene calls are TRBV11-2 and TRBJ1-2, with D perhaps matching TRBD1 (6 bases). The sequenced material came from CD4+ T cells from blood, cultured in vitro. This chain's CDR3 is CASSFTGYGYTF. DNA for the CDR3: TGTGCCAGCAGCTTCACAGGGTATGGCTACACCTTC.